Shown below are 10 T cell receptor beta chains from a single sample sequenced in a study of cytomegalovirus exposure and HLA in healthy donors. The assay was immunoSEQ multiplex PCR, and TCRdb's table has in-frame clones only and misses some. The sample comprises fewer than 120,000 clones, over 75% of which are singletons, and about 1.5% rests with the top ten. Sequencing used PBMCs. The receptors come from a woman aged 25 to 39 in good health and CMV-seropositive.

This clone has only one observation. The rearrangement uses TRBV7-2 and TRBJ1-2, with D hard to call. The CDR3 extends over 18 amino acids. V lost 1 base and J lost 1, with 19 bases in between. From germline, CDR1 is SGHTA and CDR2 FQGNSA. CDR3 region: CASSLVGSPLLLNYGYTF. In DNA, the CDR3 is TGTGCCAGCAGCTTAGTGGGCAGCCCTTTACTTCTTAACTATGGCTACACCTTC. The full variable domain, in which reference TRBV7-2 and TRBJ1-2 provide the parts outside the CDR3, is GAGVSQSPSNKVTEKGKDVELRCDPISGHTALYWYRQSLGQGLEFLIYFQGNSAPDKSGLPSDRFSAERTGGSVSTLTIQRTQQEDSAVYLCASSLVGSPLLLNYGYTFGSGTRLTVV.

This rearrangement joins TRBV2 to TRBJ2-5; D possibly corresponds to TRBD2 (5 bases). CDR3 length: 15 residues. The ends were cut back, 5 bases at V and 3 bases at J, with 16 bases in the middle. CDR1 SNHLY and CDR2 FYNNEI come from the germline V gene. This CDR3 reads CASSSLVWGEETQYF. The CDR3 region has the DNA TGTGCCAGCAGTAGCCTCGTTTGGGGAGAAGAGACCCAGTACTTC.

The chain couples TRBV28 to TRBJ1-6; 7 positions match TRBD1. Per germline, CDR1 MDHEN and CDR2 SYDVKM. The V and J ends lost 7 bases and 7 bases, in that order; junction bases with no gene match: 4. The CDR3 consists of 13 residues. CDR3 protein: CASKGTVNSPLHF. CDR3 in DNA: TGTGCCAGCAAGGGGACAGTCAATTCACCCCTCCACTTT.

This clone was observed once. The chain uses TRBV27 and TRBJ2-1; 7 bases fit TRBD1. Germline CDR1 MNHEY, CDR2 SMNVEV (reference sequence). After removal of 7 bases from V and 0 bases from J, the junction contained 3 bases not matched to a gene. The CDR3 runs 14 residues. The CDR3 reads CASTDRASYNEQFF. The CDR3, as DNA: TGTGCCAGCACCGACAGGGCCTCCTACAATGAGCAGTTCTTC.

The CDR3 bases are TGTGCCAGCTCACCAAGGGCAAGCGGAGCAGATACGCAGTATTTT. This sequence encodes CASSPRASGADTQYF. The V and J genes are TRBV18 and TRBJ2-3, with TRBD2 as a possible D gene (5 bases). The germline V gene encodes CDR1 KGHSH and CDR2 LQKENI. This CDR3 region has 15 residues. V lost 2 bases and J 4 bases, leaving 13 bases between the germline ends.

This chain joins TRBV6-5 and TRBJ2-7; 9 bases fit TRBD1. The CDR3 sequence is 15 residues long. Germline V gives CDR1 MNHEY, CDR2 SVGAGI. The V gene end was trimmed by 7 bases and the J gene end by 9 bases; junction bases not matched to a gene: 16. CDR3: CASISDGTGPMGQYF. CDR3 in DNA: TGTGCCAGCATCTCGGACGGGACAGGGCCTATGGGGCAGTACTTC.

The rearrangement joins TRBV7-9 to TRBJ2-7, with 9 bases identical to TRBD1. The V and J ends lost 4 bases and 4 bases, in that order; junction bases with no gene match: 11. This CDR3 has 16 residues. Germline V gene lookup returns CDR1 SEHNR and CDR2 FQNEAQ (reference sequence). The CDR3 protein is CASSSPDRDRVYEQYF. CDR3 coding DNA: TGTGCCAGCAGCTCCCCCGACCGGGACAGGGTGTACGAGCAGTACTTC.

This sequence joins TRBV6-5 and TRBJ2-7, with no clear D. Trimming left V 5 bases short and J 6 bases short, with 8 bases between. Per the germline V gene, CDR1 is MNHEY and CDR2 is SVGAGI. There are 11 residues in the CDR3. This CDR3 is CASSTRGEQYF. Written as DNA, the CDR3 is TGTGCCAGCAGTACACGCGGCGAGCAGTACTTC.

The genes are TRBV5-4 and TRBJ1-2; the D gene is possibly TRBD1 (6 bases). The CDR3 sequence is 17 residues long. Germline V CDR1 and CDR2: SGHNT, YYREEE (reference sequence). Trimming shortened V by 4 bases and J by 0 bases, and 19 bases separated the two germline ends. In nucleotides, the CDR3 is TGTGCCAGCAGCGGGTACCGGTCGGGACACTCTAACTATGGCTACACCTTC. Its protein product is CASSGYRSGHSNYGYTF. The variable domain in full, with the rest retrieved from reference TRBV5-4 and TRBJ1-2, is ETGVTQSPTHLIKTRGQQVTLRCSSQSGHNTVSWYQQALGQGPQFIFQYYREEENGRGNFPPRFSGLQFPNYSSELNVNALELDDSALYLCASSGYRSGHSNYGYTFGSGTRLTVV.

DNA of the CDR3: TGTGCCAGTAGTACCCTGTCTGACAGGGGATACGAGCAGTACTTC. It specifies CASSTLSDRGYEQYF. The gene calls are TRBV19 and TRBJ2-7; 8 nucleotides align to TRBD1. The trim removed 4 bases at V and 4 bases at J, leaving 9 bases unmatched. This CDR3 contains 15 residues. Germline assignment: CDR1 LNHDA and CDR2 SQIVND (reference sequence).